These 15 T cell receptor beta chains were sequenced from one sample in a study of cytomegalovirus exposure and HLA in healthy donors. PCR used 60 Vbeta primers and 13 Jbeta primers. Data came from immunoSEQ multiplex PCR; TCRdb stores just in-frame clones and leaves some out. There are around 200,000 clones in the sample; roughly 80% occur only once, and 15% to 17% lies in the top ten. Material for sequencing was PBMCs. The receptors were sampled from a man aged 40-50 years in good health and CMV-seronegative.

The rearrangement joins TRBV28 to TRBJ1-1, with TRBD1 as a possible D gene (6 bases). V was trimmed by 2 bases and J by 7 bases, leaving 11 bases between them. Looked up from germline, CDR1 is MDHEN and CDR2 is SYDVKM. The CDR3 covers 13 residues. CDR3 residues: CASSLPGQFEAFF. The CDR3 coding sequence is TGTGCCAGCAGTTTACCCGGACAGTTTGAAGCTTTCTTT.

This clone showed up just once. The chain combines TRBV2 with TRBJ1-1; 7 bases map to TRBD1. The V gene end was trimmed by 6 bases and the J gene end by 11 bases; junction bases not matched to a gene: 6. The CDR3 is 11 residues long. Germline CDR1 SNHLY, CDR2 FYNNEI. The CDR3 nucleotides read TGTGCCAGCAGGGAGGGGGCGGGGGCTTTCTTT. Protein sequence: CASREGAGAFF.

The chain combines TRBV7-3 with TRBJ1-1, with D unresolved. V was cut by 3 bases and J by 4 bases, with 9 bases left in between. The CDR3 length is 13 residues. Germline V gene sequence: CDR1 SGHTA, CDR2 FQGTGA. CDR3 residues: CASSFSEGTEAFF. CDR3 nucleotides: TGTGCCAGCAGCTTCTCGGAGGGCACTGAAGCTTTCTTT.

The genes are TRBV6-1 and TRBJ1-1; possible D gene TRBD1, 5 bases. The CDR3 totals 12 residues. CDR1 is MNHNS, CDR2 SASEGT, per germline. Trimming took 7 bases from V and 5 from J, leaving 11 bases between them. CDR3 protein: CASKVGGTEAFF. In nucleotides, the CDR3 is TGTGCCAGCAAGGTGGGGGGAACTGAAGCTTTCTTT.

The genes are TRBV18 and TRBJ1-5; D remains ambiguous. The germline gives CDR1 KGHSH, CDR2 LQKENI. Trimming pared 0 bases from V and 5 bases from J, leaving 20 bases between. The CDR3 totals 18 residues. The CDR3 reads CASSPPLGVAVRDQPQHF. The CDR3 bases are TGTGCCAGCTCACCACCACTCGGAGTTGCGGTAAGAGATCAGCCCCAGCATTTT. The whole variable domain, remainder taken from reference TRBV18 and TRBJ1-5, is NAGVMQNPRHLVRRRGQEARLRCSPMKGHSHVYWYRQLPEEGLKFMVYLQKENIIDESGMPKERFSAEFPKEGPSILRIQQVVRGDSAAYFCASSPPLGVAVRDQPQHFGDGTRLSIL.

The rearrangement joins TRBV15 to TRBJ1-5; the match to TRBD1 covers 7 bases. Trimming removed 2 bases from V and 3 bases from J; junction bases left unmatched: 4. The CDR3 has 15 residues. Looked up from germline, CDR1 is LNHNV and CDR2 is YYDKDF (reference sequence). CDR3 region: CATSRPGTVNQPQHF. The CDR3 bases are TGTGCCACCAGCAGACCCGGGACAGTCAATCAGCCCCAGCATTTT.

CDR3 sequence: CASSHTTGGGNEQFF. The CDR3 coding sequence is TGTGCCAGCAGCCATACGACAGGGGGAGGAAATGAGCAGTTCTTC. The gene calls are TRBV11-2 and TRBJ2-1, with 9 nucleotides matching TRBD1. The junction had 9 bases not matched to a gene; V was cut back by 5 bases and J by 7 bases. There are 15 residues in the CDR3. Germline V gene lookup returns CDR1 SGHAT and CDR2 FQNNGV.

This chain connects TRBV7-9 to TRBJ2-7; TRBD2 agrees at 12 bases. The CDR3 extends over 14 amino acids. With 5 bases clipped from V and 4 bases from J, the junction kept 3 bases outside the gene matches. CDR1 and CDR2 from the germline V gene are SEHNR and FQNEAQ (reference sequence). Written as DNA, the CDR3 is TGTGCCAGCAGCCGCACTAGCGGGGGGTACGAGCAGTACTTC. The encoded protein is CASSRTSGGYEQYF. The full variable domain, rest sourced from reference TRBV7-9 and TRBJ2-7, is DTGVSQNPRHKITKRGQNVTFRCDPISEHNRLYWYRQTLGQGPEFLTYFQNEAQLEKSRLLSDRFSAERPKGSFSTLEIQRTEQGDSAMYLCASSRTSGGYEQYFGPGTRLTVT.

The CDR3 DNA is TGTGCCAGCAGTCTGGGGGGCTCCTACGAGCAGTACTTC. It yields the protein CASSLGGSYEQYF. The chain carries TRBV6-5 and TRBJ2-7, with D possibly TRBD2 on 6 matching bases. CDR1 MNHEY and CDR2 SVGAGI come from the germline V gene. There are 13 residues in the CDR3. Trimming took 5 bases from V and 0 from J, leaving 8 bases between them.

The chain is built from TRBV6-5 and TRBJ2-7; 13 bases map to TRBD2. The length of the CDR3 is 13 residues. V lost 8 bases and J lost 3; bases outside the gene matches: 1. Germline V gene data show CDR1 as MNHEY and CDR2 as SVGAGI. This CDR3 reads CASRTSGSYEQYF. The CDR3 nucleotides are TGTGCCAGCCGGACTAGCGGGAGCTACGAGCAGTACTTC.

The chain carries TRBV18 and TRBJ1-4; D gene uncertain. The germline gives CDR1 KGHSH, CDR2 LQKENI. With 2 bases removed from V and 7 bases from J, the gap between germline ends came to 17 bases. The CDR3 totals 16 residues. CDR3 loop: CASSPGVFLRSEKLFF. The DNA of the CDR3 is TGTGCCAGCTCACCAGGTGTCTTTCTTCGGAGTGAAAAACTGTTTTTT. The variable domain in full, completed from reference TRBV18 and TRBJ1-4, reads NAGVMQNPRHLVRRRGQEARLRCSPMKGHSHVYWYRQLPEEGLKFMVYLQKENIIDESGMPKERFSAEFPKEGPSILRIQQVVRGDSAAYFCASSPGVFLRSEKLFFGSGTQLSVL.

This sequence joins TRBV5-1 and TRBJ2-3; 14 bases agree with TRBD2. Per germline, CDR1 SGHRS and CDR2 YFSETQ. The CDR3 is made up of 17 amino acids. V lost 3 bases to trimming and J lost 4 bases; unmatched junction nucleotides: 7. The CDR3 is CASSSGTSGSLPDTQYF. In DNA, the CDR3 is TGCGCCAGCAGCTCTGGGACTAGCGGGAGTCTTCCAGATACGCAGTATTTT.

The CDR3 coding sequence is TGCGCCAGCAGCCAAGAGGACAGGAGGCTTGGTAATGAGCAGTTCTTC. Its protein is CASSQEDRRLGNEQFF. The chain is built from TRBV4-1 and TRBJ2-1, with 7 bases lining up with TRBD1. Germline trimming cut 0 bases from V and 7 bases from J; bases unmatched to any gene: 9. The CDR3 length is 16 residues. The germline V gene has CDR1 MGHRA and CDR2 YSYEKL.

The V call is TRBV18, the J call TRBJ2-7; the match to TRBD1 covers 9 bases. Per germline, CDR1 KGHSH and CDR2 LQKENI. Germline trimming cut 3 bases from V and 1 base from J; bases unmatched to any gene: 4. The CDR3 runs 15 residues. This chain's CDR3 is CASSPGQGKSYEQYF. The DNA for the CDR3 is TGTGCCAGCTCACCGGGACAGGGAAAATCCTACGAGCAGTACTTC.

The chain employs TRBV5-4 and TRBJ2-1, with TRBD2 matching 7 bases. Germline V CDR1 and CDR2: SGHNT, YYREEE (reference sequence). V was clipped by 2 bases and J by 1 base; unmatched bases: 3. CDR3 length: 15 amino acids. CDR3 sequence: CASSFLAASYNEQFF. DNA for the CDR3: TGTGCCAGCAGCTTTCTAGCGGCTTCCTACAATGAGCAGTTCTTC.